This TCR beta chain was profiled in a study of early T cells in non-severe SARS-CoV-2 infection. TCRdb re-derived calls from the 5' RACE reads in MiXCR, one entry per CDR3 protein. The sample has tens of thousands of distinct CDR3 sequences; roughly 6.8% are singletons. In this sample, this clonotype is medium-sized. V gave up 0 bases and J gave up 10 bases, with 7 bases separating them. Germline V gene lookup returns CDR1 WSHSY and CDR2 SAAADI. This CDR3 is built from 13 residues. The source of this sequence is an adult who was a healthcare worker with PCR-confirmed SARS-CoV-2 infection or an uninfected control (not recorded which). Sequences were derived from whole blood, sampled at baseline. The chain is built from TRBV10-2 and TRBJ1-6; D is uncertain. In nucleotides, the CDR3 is TGCGCCAGCAGTGAGTCGTGGGAATCACCCCTCCACTTT. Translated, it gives CASSESWESPLHF.